This TCR beta chain is from a study of graft-versus-host responses after intestinal transplantation. For the study at large: The recipients all started with anti-thymocyte globulin induction and then took tacrolimus and steroids for approximately 3 years.

The table came from immunoSEQ multiplex PCR; TCRdb's copy has only in-frame clones and leaves some out. The sample includes 60,000 to 65,000 clones, approximately 90% of them seen just once. A note on this clone: Its antigen is unknown.

Looked up from germline, CDR1 is MGHDK and CDR2 is SYGVNS. There are 15 residues in the CDR3. V lost 1 base, J lost 1 base, and 10 bases lay in between. This TCR derives from a human donor who was the organ donor for an intestinal transplant. The starting material was unstimulated CD8+ T cells sorted from spleen or lymph node cells, obtained before transplant. The chain is built from TRBV25-1 and TRBJ1-1; D ambiguous. DNA of the CDR3: TGTGCCAGCAGTGAATCGTCCCGAGGGAACACTGAAGCTTTCTTT. Translation: CASSESSRGNTEAFF.